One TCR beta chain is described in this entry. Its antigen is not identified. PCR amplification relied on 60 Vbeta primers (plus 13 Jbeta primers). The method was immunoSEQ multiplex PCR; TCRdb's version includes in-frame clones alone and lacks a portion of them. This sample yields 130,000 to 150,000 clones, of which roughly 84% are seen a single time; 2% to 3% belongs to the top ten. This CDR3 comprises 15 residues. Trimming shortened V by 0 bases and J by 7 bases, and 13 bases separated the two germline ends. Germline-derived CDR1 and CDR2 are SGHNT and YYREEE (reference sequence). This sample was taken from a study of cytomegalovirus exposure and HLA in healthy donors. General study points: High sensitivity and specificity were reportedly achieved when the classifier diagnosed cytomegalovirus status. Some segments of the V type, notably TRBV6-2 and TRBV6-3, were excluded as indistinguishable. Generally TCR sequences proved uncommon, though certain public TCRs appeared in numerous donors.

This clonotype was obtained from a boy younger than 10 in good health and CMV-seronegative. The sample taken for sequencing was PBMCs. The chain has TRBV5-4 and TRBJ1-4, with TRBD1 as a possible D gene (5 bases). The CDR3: CASSLAGGRIEKLFF. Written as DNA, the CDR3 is TGTGCCAGCAGCTTGGCGGGGGGACGAATTGAAAAACTGTTTTTT.